The TCR beta chain described here comes from a study of vaccination and CD4 T cells after COVID-19 (dated by TCRdb to 2022 to 2024). Background on the whole study: Convalescent patients had a positive SARS-CoV-2 result on nasal swab PCR, and of these patients, fewer than ten had mild disease and one had severe disease. Participants received two doses of either the Pfizer-BioNTech BNT162b2 vaccine (n=8) or the Moderna mRNA-1273 vaccine (n=2). Post-COVID blood samples were collected from convalescent patients a median of approximately 93 days after diagnosis, with a range of roughly 35 to 180 days. In roughly nine COVID-19 convalescent patients and a handful of infection-naive healthy vaccine recipients, the spike-specific CD4+ TCR repertoire before mRNA vaccination was compared with the repertoire after mRNA vaccination. Overlapping spike peptide pools from SARS-CoV-2 and from the common cold coronaviruses HCoV-NL63, HCoV-OC43 and HCoV-229E were used as culture stimuli. In the convalescent cohort there were six males and four females, among whom were two Hispanic individuals, seven Caucasians, two Asians and one multiracial person. Post-vaccine blood samples were collected a median of about 66 days after the second vaccine dose, ranging from about 13 to 250 days. Control cultures received a CEFX viral epitope pool as the positive control, an HIV-1 Nef peptide pool as the negative control, or no peptide.

Sample treatment or condition, as interpreted from the label and publication: approximately 10-day PBMC culture with coronavirus spike peptide pools or control peptides (ViraFEST assay). The ViraFEST assay, used in the study, expanded antigen-specific T cells with peptide pools and then identified the expanded clonotypes through TCR sequencing. The convalescent patients' positive SARS-CoV-2 PCR tests fell between March and December 2020, which was before the Alpha, Beta and Delta variants emerged in the United States. PBMCs were cultured at 1.5 million to 2 million per well in IMDM supplemented with approximately 5% human AB serum and around 10 IU/ml IL-2, with 9.5 to 10 ug/ml peptide pools added. On days 3 and 7, half of the culture medium was replaced with fresh IL-2-containing medium. After 10 days of culture, CD4+ T cells were isolated by negative selection with the EasySep CD4+ T cell isolation kit. Ficoll-Paque Plus gradient centrifugation was used to isolate PBMCs from whole blood, and the isolated PBMCs were then either used fresh or cryopreserved at -140C. Each culture condition was generally run in triplicate wells.

Library method: PCR. TCR sequencing of DNA from cultured CD4+ T cells used the Oncomine TCR Beta short-read assay at the Johns Hopkins FTIC core. Genomic DNA was extracted from the cultured CD4+ T cells with the QIAamp micro DNA kit. The Oncomine TCR Beta libraries from cultured CD4+ T cells were pooled using unique dual indexes and then sequenced on an Illumina iSeq 100. The study's processing was this. Non-productive sequences were filtered out, and CDR3s that did not start with C, did not end with F or W, or were shorter than 7 amino acids were discarded. The MANAFEST web application was used to identify antigen-specific clonotypes by comparing peptide-stimulated wells against reference wells and other culture wells. An FDR below 0.05, an odds ratio above 5, and a productive frequency above 0.1% in at least two of three replicate wells were required for clones to be considered positive. Cross-reactive clonotypes were defined as significantly expanded in both SARS-CoV-2 spike wells and at least one common cold coronavirus spike condition. CDR3 homology was assessed with Levenshtein distances (stringdist) and unrooted phylogenetic trees (ape) in R version 3.6.1. TCRdb reran the public reads through fastp at Q25 and MiXCR, keeping productive beta chains. Identical CDR3 protein sequences are pooled into one entry, listed with their most common genes and DNA. TCRdb, rather than the study authors, made the V and J calls. Across this sample there are 15,000 or so distinct CDR3 sequences, with approximately 53% seen only once. The top ten hold over 9% of the sample.

Inclusive of the bounding cysteine and phenylalanine, the CDR3 is 11 residues long. The only DNA kept is the CDR3, 33 bases in frame from the first base. V and J are truncated by 3 bases and 5 bases respectively, leaving an intervening sequence of 4 bases. Concerning this clonotype itself: Its target antigen remains unknown. No clone much larger than this one lies a single base away; base qualities are absent.

Summary of the overall study and its limitations: In convalescent patients, a median around 86% of post-vaccine SARS-CoV-2-reactive clones were detected only after vaccination, and vaccine-specific priming was suggested by this finding. An increase in the median number of SARS-CoV-2-reactive clonotypes from approximately 20 after infection to some 40 after vaccination was observed, but the change was not found to be significant. Of the vaccine-specific clones found in convalescent patients, nearly all (304 of 307) were mono-reactive for SARS-CoV-2 spike instead of being cross-reactive with common cold coronaviruses. The study included relatively few convalescent patients and did not analyze early timepoints after natural infection.

The sample in question was CD4+ T cells from blood, cultured in vitro, obtained before SARS-CoV-2 vaccination. The source of this sequence is a human donor who had recovered from COVID-19. Recombination connected TRBV12-3 or TRBV12-4 to TRBJ1-1; the D gene lacks a confident call. This receptor has the CDR3 CASSLRTEAFF. The nucleotide sequence reads TGTGCCAGCAGTTTGAGAACTGAAGCTTTCTTT.